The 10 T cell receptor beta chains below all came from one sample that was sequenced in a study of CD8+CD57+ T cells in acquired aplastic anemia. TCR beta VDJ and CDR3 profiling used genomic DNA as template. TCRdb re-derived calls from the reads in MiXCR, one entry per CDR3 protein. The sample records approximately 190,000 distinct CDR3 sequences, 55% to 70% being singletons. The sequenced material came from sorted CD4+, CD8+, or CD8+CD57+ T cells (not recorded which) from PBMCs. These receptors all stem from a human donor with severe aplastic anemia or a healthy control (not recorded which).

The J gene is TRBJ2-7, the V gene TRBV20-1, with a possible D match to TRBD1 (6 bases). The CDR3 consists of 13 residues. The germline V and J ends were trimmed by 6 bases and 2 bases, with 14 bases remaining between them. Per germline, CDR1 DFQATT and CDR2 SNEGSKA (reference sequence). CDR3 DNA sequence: TGCAGTGCACTTTACCGGGACACCTACGAGCAGTACTTC. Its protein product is CSALYRDTYEQYF.

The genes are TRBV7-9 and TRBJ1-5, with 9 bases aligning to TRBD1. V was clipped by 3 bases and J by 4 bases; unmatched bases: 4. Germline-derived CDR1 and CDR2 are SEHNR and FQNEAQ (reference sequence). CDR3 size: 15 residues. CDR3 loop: CASSLDRGVNQPQHF. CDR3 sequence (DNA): TGTGCCAGCAGCTTGGACAGGGGAGTGAATCAGCCCCAGCATTTT. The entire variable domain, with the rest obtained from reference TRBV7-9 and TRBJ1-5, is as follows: DTGVSQNPRHKITKRGQNVTFRCDPISEHNRLYWYRQTLGQGPEFLTYFQNEAQLEKSRLLSDRFSAERPKGSFSTLEIQRTEQGDSAMYLCASSLDRGVNQPQHFGDGTRLSIL.

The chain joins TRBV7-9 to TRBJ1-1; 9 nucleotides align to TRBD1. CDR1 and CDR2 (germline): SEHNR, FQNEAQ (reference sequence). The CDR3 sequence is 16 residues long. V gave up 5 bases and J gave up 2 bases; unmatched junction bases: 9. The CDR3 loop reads CASSPPRTGDNTEAFF. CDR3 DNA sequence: TGTGCCAGCAGCCCCCCAAGGACAGGGGACAACACTGAAGCTTTCTTT.

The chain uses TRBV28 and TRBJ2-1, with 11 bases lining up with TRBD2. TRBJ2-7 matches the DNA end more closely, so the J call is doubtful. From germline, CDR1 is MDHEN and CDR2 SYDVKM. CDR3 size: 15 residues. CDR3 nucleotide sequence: TGTGCCAGCAACTCTCTAGCGGGGGGAAGGGATGAGCAGTACTTC. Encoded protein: CASNSLAGGRDEQYF.

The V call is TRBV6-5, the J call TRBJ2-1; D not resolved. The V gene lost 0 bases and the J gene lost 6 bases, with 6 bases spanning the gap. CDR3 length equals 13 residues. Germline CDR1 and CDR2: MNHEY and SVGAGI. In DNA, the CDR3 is TGTGCCAGCAGTTACTCTGCTGTCAATGAGCAGTTCTTC. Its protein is CASSYSAVNEQFF.

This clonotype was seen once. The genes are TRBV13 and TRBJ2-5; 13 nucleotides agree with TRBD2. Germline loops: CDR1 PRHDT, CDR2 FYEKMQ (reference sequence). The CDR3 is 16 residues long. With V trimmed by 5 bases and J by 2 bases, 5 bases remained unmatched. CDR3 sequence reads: CASSQLAGGIQETQYF. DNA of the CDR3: TGTGCCAGCAGCCAACTAGCGGGGGGGATACAAGAGACCCAGTACTTC.

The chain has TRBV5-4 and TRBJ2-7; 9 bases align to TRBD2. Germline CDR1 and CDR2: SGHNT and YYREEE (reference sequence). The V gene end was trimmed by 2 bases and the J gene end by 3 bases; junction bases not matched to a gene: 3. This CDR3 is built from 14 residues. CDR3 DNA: TGTGCCAGCAGCTTAGGAGCGGGGGGCTACGAGCAGTACTTC. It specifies CASSLGAGGYEQYF.

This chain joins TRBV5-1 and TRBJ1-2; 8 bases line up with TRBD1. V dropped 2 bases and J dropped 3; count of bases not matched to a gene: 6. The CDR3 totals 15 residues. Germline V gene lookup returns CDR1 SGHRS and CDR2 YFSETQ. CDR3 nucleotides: TGCGCCAGCAGCTTCGACAGGGGATGGTACTATGGCTACACCTTC. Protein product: CASSFDRGWYYGYTF.

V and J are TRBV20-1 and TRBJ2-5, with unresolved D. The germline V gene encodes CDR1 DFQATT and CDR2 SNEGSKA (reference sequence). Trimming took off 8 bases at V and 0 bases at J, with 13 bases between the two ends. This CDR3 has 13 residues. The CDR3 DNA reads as TGCAGTACCAGCCTACAGTACCAAGAGACCCAGTACTTC. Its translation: CSTSLQYQETQYF.

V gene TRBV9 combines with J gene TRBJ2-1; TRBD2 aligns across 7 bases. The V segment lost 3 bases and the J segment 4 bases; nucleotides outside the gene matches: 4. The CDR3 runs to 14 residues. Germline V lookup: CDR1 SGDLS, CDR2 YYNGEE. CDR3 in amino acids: CASSGTSEYNEQFF. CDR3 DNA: TGTGCCAGCAGCGGCACTAGCGAGTACAATGAGCAGTTCTTC.